The 17 T cell receptor beta chains reported below all come from one sample, sequenced in a study of blood T cell repertoires in COVID-19. TCRdb's table, derived via immunoSEQ multiplex PCR, lists solely in-frame clones and lacks some. The sample lists roughly 160,000 clones; around 84% were seen once. The material sequenced was peripheral blood. The source is a man aged 55 to 70 with COVID-19, enrolled during active disease.

V and J are TRBV11-2 and TRBJ2-1; 7 nucleotides agree with TRBD2. CDR3 length equals 15 residues. Per the germline V gene, CDR1 is SGHAT and CDR2 is FQNNGV. Unmatched junction bases numbered 9, after V lost 5 bases and J lost 5 bases. DNA of the CDR3: TGTGCCAGCAGCCCACGCGGGACTACAAACAATGAGCAGTTCTTC. This translates into CASSPRGTTNNEQFF. Full variable domain (rest looked up from reference TRBV11-2 and TRBJ2-1): EAGVAQSPRYKIIEKRQSVAFWCNPISGHATLYWYQQILGQGPKLLIQFQNNGVVDDSQLPKDRFSAERLKGVDSTLKIQPAKLEDSAVYLCASSPRGTTNNEQFFGPGTRLTVL.

The chain has TRBV13 and TRBJ1-1; 7 bases fit TRBD1. V shed 0 bases and J 0 bases; nucleotides not matched to a gene: 10. The germline gives CDR1 PRHDT, CDR2 FYEKMQ (reference sequence). The CDR3 is 18 residues long. CDR3 nucleotide sequence: TGTGCCAGCAGCTTAGGAGCTGACAGGGTCCTGATGAACACTGAAGCTTTCTTT. The encoded protein is CASSLGADRVLMNTEAFF.

Only a few counts were recorded for this clone. The gene calls are TRBV4-3 and TRBJ1-5; TRBD1 is a possible D gene (6 bases). Germline CDR1 is LGHNA and CDR2 is YSLEER. V lost 0 bases, J lost 2 bases, and 17 bases lay in between. This CDR3 region has 18 residues. CDR3 loop: CASSQEPPTGYGNQPQHF. CDR3 sequence (DNA): TGCGCCAGCAGCCAAGAGCCCCCGACAGGTTACGGCAATCAGCCCCAGCATTTT.

The chain has TRBV19 and TRBJ2-7; 8 nucleotides agree with TRBD1. The V and J ends lost 1 base and 4 bases, in that order; junction bases with no gene match: 3. Germline lookup yields CDR1 LNHDA and CDR2 SQIVND (reference sequence). The length of the CDR3 is 14 residues. The CDR3 here is CASSIAQGVYEQYF. As DNA, the CDR3 is TGTGCCAGTAGTATAGCACAGGGGGTTTACGAGCAGTACTTC.

The chain is built from TRBV9 and TRBJ1-1, with 9 bases that match TRBD1. This CDR3 contains 15 residues. J gave up 2 bases and V 4 bases, and 6 bases lay outside the gene matches. The germline V gene has CDR1 SGDLS and CDR2 YYNGEE. CDR3 sequence (DNA): TGTGCCAGCAGCACCAACAGGGGGCATAACACTGAAGCTTTCTTT. Protein product: CASSTNRGHNTEAFF. Full variable domain (outside the CDR3, taken from reference TRBV9 and TRBJ1-1): DSGVTQTPKHLITATGQRVTLRCSPRSGDLSVYWYQQSLDQGLQFLIQYYNGEERAKGNILERFSAQQFPDLHSELNLSSLELGDSALYFCASSTNRGHNTEAFFGQGTRLTVV.

V and J are TRBV7-3 and TRBJ2-1; 9 bases are shared with TRBD2. The J segment lost 7 bases and the V segment lost 1 base, leaving 5 bases of the junction unmatched. Germline loops: CDR1 SGHTA, CDR2 FQGTGA. CDR3 length: 15 amino acids. CDR3 protein: CASSLIGTSRNEQFF. The CDR3 DNA reads TGTGCCAGCAGCTTAATAGGGACTAGCAGGAATGAGCAGTTCTTC.

This chain's CDR3 is CASRSHGNQPQHF. CDR3 DNA: TGTGCCAGCAGATCCCATGGCAATCAGCCCCAGCATTTT. This rearrangement joins TRBV27 to TRBJ1-5, with D unresolved. Trimming left V 6 bases short and J 2 bases short, with 8 bases between. CDR1 is MNHEY, CDR2 SMNVEV, per germline (reference sequence). This CDR3 spans 13 amino acids.

This chain uses TRBV7-8 with TRBJ2-1; 7 bases fit TRBD1. V was clipped by 5 bases and J by 3 bases; unmatched bases: 4. This CDR3 is built from 14 residues. CDR1 and CDR2 from the germline V gene are SGHVS and FQNEAQ. The CDR3 coding sequence is TGTGCCAGCAGCCCGTGGGACAGCTACAATGAGCAGTTCTTC. Its translation is CASSPWDSYNEQFF.

The chain combines TRBV3-1 (or the pseudogene TRBV3-2) with TRBJ1-6; D gene ambiguous. V shed 6 bases and J shed 0 bases, with 12 bases lying between them. CDR1 and CDR2 from the germline V gene are LGHDT and YNNKEL (reference sequence). CDR3 size: 16 residues. For the CDR3, the DNA is TGTGCCAGCAGGAACAGCTTAAGCTCCTATAATTCACCCCTCCACTTT. Its protein is CASRNSLSSYNSPLHF.

This clone was counted a few times. V and J are TRBV7-9 and TRBJ1-6, with D possibly matching TRBD1 (5 bases). CDR3 length: 14 amino acids. Per the germline V gene, CDR1 is SEHNR and CDR2 is FQNEAQ (reference sequence). Trimming left V 5 bases short and J 2 bases short, with 7 bases between. DNA of the CDR3: TGTGCCAGCAGCGGGGCCGCCTATAATTCACCCCTCCACTTT. Its translation is CASSGAAYNSPLHF.

The genes are TRBV5-1 and TRBJ1-6, with D possibly TRBD1 on 6 matching bases. Germline V gives CDR1 SGHRS, CDR2 YFSETQ. With 0 bases removed from V and 7 bases from J, the gap between germline ends came to 11 bases. The CDR3 sequence is 15 residues long. CDR3 region: CASSLDQGKNSPLHF. The CDR3, as DNA: TGCGCCAGCAGCTTGGATCAGGGGAAAAATTCACCCCTCCACTTT.

This clone appeared a single time. The chain combines TRBV9 with TRBJ2-2; D is unclear. CDR1 and CDR2 from the germline V gene are SGDLS and YYNGEE. The V end was cut by 0 bases, the J end by 6 bases, with 18 bases between. The CDR3 totals 17 residues. The CDR3 DNA reads as TGTGCCAGCAGCGTAGTACCCTCGAGCAACACAGCCGGGGAGCTGTTTTTT. As protein: CASSVVPSSNTAGELFF.

The chain links TRBV29-1 to TRBJ1-1; 9 bases are a match to TRBD1. CDR1 SQVTM and CDR2 ANQGSEA come from the germline V gene. CDR3 length: 13 residues. V shed 6 bases and J 3 bases; nucleotides not matched to a gene: 5. CDR3 in DNA: TGCAGCGTCAACCGGGACAGGGACACTGAAGCTTTCTTT. This codes for CSVNRDRDTEAFF.

The J gene is TRBJ1-2, the V gene TRBV19; TRBD1 matches 8 bases. The ends lost 4 bases at V and 7 bases at J; junction bases unmatched: 11. The germline CDR1 and CDR2 sequences are LNHDA and SQIVND (reference sequence). CDR3 length: 15 amino acids. The CDR3 coding sequence is TGTGCCAGTAGTACCAGGGACAGGCCATGGGGTGGCTACACCTTC. Translating gives CASSTRDRPWGGYTF.

Regarding this clone: In this CDR3 the conserved last residue, phenylalanine or tryptophan, is missing, so a read error is likely. No DNA is shown, since the ends of the CDR3 on it are uncertain; the CDR3 is the one TCRdb lists. The rearrangement links TRBV14 to TRBJ2-7; no DNA check was done on the table's D call, TRBD1. The germline gives CDR1 SGHDN, CDR2 FVKESK. Termini included, the CDR3 measures 12 amino acids. Here the CDR3 reads CASSQGWTGFSI.

The chain carries TRBV7-3 and TRBJ1-2; the D gene is possibly TRBD1 (5 bases). V was clipped by 5 bases and J by 4 bases, with 17 bases between them. The CDR3 consists of 15 residues. Germline values: CDR1 SGHTA, CDR2 FQGTGA. The CDR3 loop reads CASSPQGGLSYGYTF. The DNA for the CDR3 is TGTGCCAGCAGCCCCCAGGGCGGCTTGTCCTATGGCTACACCTTC.

The chain combines TRBV6-5 with TRBJ2-1, with 10 bases identical to TRBD2. V was pared by 4 bases and J by 7 bases, with 7 bases of the junction left unmatched. Germline V CDR1 and CDR2: MNHEY, SVGAGI. The CDR3 covers 15 residues. The CDR3 spells CASSSASGGLNEQFF. CDR3 sequence (DNA): TGTGCCAGCAGTTCCGCTAGCGGGGGCTTGAATGAGCAGTTCTTC.